Listed below are T cell receptor beta chains from one sample, sequenced in a study of T cells after yellow fever vaccination. Each CDR3 protein is one row after TCRdb ran MiXCR on the 5' RACE reads. The table shows 250,000 to 400,000 distinct CDR3 sequences, with around 4.4% occurring only once. The specimen comprised PBMCs, sampled 15 days after the yellow fever booster vaccination. The receptors here all came from a man between 18 and 35 years old who received the YFV17D yellow fever vaccine. The CDR3 runs from the conserved cysteine through the conserved F or W. The order of the fields is clone size, V gene, D gene, J gene, CDR3 protein, CDR3 DNA. D genes are given only for firm matches. A clone size is listed for some rows: how often the clone was seen (once, few, many), or a class if it is expanded.

>few|TRBV6-5|TRBD2|TRBJ2-3
CASSPLSSGDTDTQYF
TGTGCCAGCAGTCCCCTCTCCAGCGGGGACACAGATACGCAGTATTTT
>few|TRBV6-2/TRBV6-3|TRBD2|TRBJ2-5
CASSYSTGLQETQYF
TGTGCCAGCAGTTACTCGACGGGACTACAAGAGACCCAGTACTTC
>few|TRBV15|-|TRBJ2-4
CATSRDYSGENIQYF
TGTGCCACCAGCAGAGATTATTCCGGAGAAAACATTCAGTACTTC
>many|TRBV28|-|TRBJ2-6
CASSTGLTGGANVLTF
TGTGCCAGCAGCACTGGCCTGACGGGCGGGGCCAACGTCCTGACTTTC
>many|TRBV6-5|-|TRBJ1-1
CASKWAGDYSEAFF
TGTGCCAGCAAGTGGGCAGGGGATTACTCTGAAGCTTTCTTT
>many|TRBV7-9|-|TRBJ2-3
CASSLEAPGTDTQYF
TGTGCCAGCAGCTTAGAGGCTCCCGGCACAGATACGCAGTATTTT
>many|TRBV6-6|-|TRBJ1-2
CASSYGRGGNGYTF
TGTGCCAGCAGTTACGGGAGGGGGGGGAATGGCTACACCTTC
>-|TRBV19|-|TRBJ1-5
CASSLEGYSNQPQHF
TGTGCCAGTAGTCTGGAGGGGTACAGCAATCAGCCCCAGCATTTT
>-|TRBV27|TRBD1|TRBJ1-2
CASRRYTGTGVNYGYTF
TGTGCCAGCAGACGATATACCGGGACAGGGGTTAACTATGGCTACACCTTC
>many|TRBV6-2/TRBV6-3|TRBD2|TRBJ2-3
CASSYRRGSTDTQYF
TGTGCCAGCAGTTACAGGCGGGGGAGCACAGATACGCAGTATTTT